This T cell receptor beta chain was profiled in a study of T cells in Graves' hyperthyroidism and ophthalmopathy. Looking at the study overall: Peripheral blood was taken when the disease was first diagnosed, before any treatment began. Notes on the study in general: Ophthalmopathy was told apart from stable hyperthyroidism by a 13 V-J model.

Regions amplified from RNA transcripts were the TCR beta CDR3 regions. The HTBI primer set served for first-round RT-PCR of the TCR CDR3. MiXCR was run by TCRdb on the multiplex PCR reads, yielding one entry per CDR3 protein. The table lists a few hundred thousand distinct CDR3 sequences, around a sixth of them singletons, with 35% to 45% in the top ten. At least ten counts were recorded for this clonotype. Its antigen is currently unknown. Compared with germline, one end of the junction differs, possibly owing to a read error. Germline V gene data show CDR1 as SSHAT and CDR2 as FNYEAQ (reference sequence). The CDR3 has 13 amino acids. Disease lasting under 3 months, a NOSPECS grade of at least 4, and a Clinical Activity Score of at least 3 were features of the ophthalmopathy patients. Based on clinical symptoms, serum thyroxine and TRAb, thyroid ultrasound and orbital computed tomography, diagnoses were reached.

The chain carries TRBV7-7 and TRBJ2-1; maybe TRBD2 (5 bases). The sequencing sample was made of blood. This TCR derives from a man between 18 and 29 years old with Graves' ophthalmopathy. The CDR3 nucleotides read TGTGCTAGCAGCTTGGGAGCGAGCAATGAGCAGTTCTTC. Translation gives CASSLGASNEQFF.